This TCR beta chain came from a study of patients and donors after allogeneic stem cell transplantation. Only a few counts were recorded for this clonotype. CDR3 length: 12 residues. In germline, CDR1 is MNHEY, CDR2 SMNVEV (reference sequence). Trimming shortened V by 5 bases and J by 13 bases, and 12 bases separated the two germline ends. TCRdb re-called the RT-PCR reads with MiXCR, one entry per CDR3 protein. This table has 190,000 or so distinct CDR3 sequences, 35% to 45% appearing once. The source material was blood, either unsorted or a sorted T cell fraction (not recorded which). The receptor was derived from a human donor who was either an allogeneic HSCT recipient or a stem cell or donor lymphocyte infusion donor (not recorded which). It is not recorded whose cells these are; they may come from a transplant donor. The chain links TRBV27 to TRBJ1-6; a weak D match, TRBD1 (5 bases). CDR3 protein: CASSADSRPLHF. CDR3 DNA sequence: TGTGCCAGCAGTGCCGACAGCCGCCCCCTCCACTTT.